These 18 T cell receptor beta chains came from one sample sequenced in a study of Ad26.COV2.S vaccination and SARS-CoV-2 variants. Some clones are missing from TCRdb's copy, which holds only in-frame ones; the method was immunoSEQ multiplex PCR. Of about 320,000 clones in the sample, roughly 88% were seen once. Treatment defined: 15 to 20 received Ad26.COV2.S at low or high dose, single or two shots; roughly five received placebo; per-sample allocation not given. All samples were drawn on day 63, counting from the first vaccine or placebo injection. Source: peripheral blood, taken in a trial of Ad26.COV2.S vaccine versus placebo. The receptors shown here come from a person aged 18-65 years who received the Ad26.COV2.S COVID-19 vaccine or a placebo.

This clone was seen a few times. The V gene is TRBV18, the J gene TRBJ1-4, with D perhaps matching TRBD1 (5 bases). Trimming pared 4 bases from V and 8 bases from J, leaving 14 bases between. The V gene's germline CDR1 is KGHSH and CDR2 LQKENI. The CDR3 totals 14 residues. The CDR3 nucleotides are TGTGCCAGCTCACTTCGGAGGGGAGGAGAAAAACTGTTTTTT. As protein: CASSLRRGGEKLFF.

The chain uses TRBV19 and TRBJ1-1; D might be TRBD1 (5 bases). CDR1 and CDR2 from the germline V gene are LNHDA and SQIVND (reference sequence). This CDR3 contains 13 residues. Trimming pared 7 bases from V and 0 bases from J, leaving 9 bases between. Here the CDR3 reads CASNGRVNTEAFF. In DNA, the CDR3 is TGTGCCAGTAACGGCAGGGTGAACACTGAAGCTTTCTTT.

The chain has TRBV12-3 or TRBV12-4 and TRBJ1-4; the D gene is possibly TRBD1 (6 bases). This CDR3 has 13 amino acids. V was shortened by 8 bases and J by 7 bases, with 14 bases between the two germline ends. This CDR3 reads CASSVGGLEKLFF. As DNA, the CDR3 is TGTGCCAGCTCTGTGGGGGGGCTTGAAAAACTGTTTTTT.

This rearrangement joins TRBV6-2 or TRBV6-3 to TRBJ2-2; D is unresolved. CDR3 length equals 11 residues. Trimming left V 5 bases short and J 8 bases short, with 6 bases between. Germline loops: CDR1 MNHEY, CDR2 SVGEGT. The CDR3 region has the DNA TGTGCCAGCAGTGACGGGGGGGAGCTGTTTTTT. It translates to CASSDGGELFF.

V usage is TRBV9 and J usage is TRBJ1-6, with D maybe TRBD1 (6 bases). Germline loops: CDR1 SGDLS, CDR2 YYNGEE. The CDR3 contains 16 residues. Trimming took 1 base from V and 8 from J, leaving 16 bases between them. The chain's CDR3 is CASSVYWDKLHSPLHF. In DNA, the CDR3 is TGTGCCAGCAGCGTATATTGGGACAAGCTACATTCACCCCTCCACTTT.

V usage is TRBV11-3 and J usage is TRBJ2-5; D not certain. The germline gives CDR1 SGHNT, CDR2 YENEEA. The V end lost 5 bases, the J end lost 2 bases, and 12 bases lay between the germline ends. This CDR3 has 14 residues. The CDR3 DNA is TGTGCCAGCAGCCGACTGGCGGTTCAAGAGACCCAGTACTTC. It yields the protein CASSRLAVQETQYF.

The chain couples TRBV5-1 to TRBJ1-2, with D maybe TRBD1 (6 bases). V lost 2 bases and J 4 bases, leaving 15 bases between the germline ends. From germline, CDR1 is SGHRS and CDR2 YFSETQ. The CDR3 consists of 15 residues. CDR3: CASSFLWGLVYGYTF. In DNA, the CDR3 is TGCGCCAGCAGCTTCTTATGGGGGCTTGTCTATGGCTACACCTTC.

J is TRBJ1-1 and V is TRBV30; D remains ambiguous. V lost 3 bases, J lost 4 bases, and 12 bases lay in between. This CDR3 has 13 amino acids. CDR1 GTSNPN and CDR2 SVGIG come from the germline V gene (reference sequence). Written as DNA, the CDR3 is TGTGCCTGGAGCGCCGAGGCAGGCACTGAAGCTTTCTTT. As protein: CAWSAEAGTEAFF.

The rearrangement uses TRBV7-9 and TRBJ1-5; D may be TRBD1 (5 bases). V was trimmed by 0 bases and J by 7 bases, leaving 13 bases between them. The CDR3 is 15 amino acids. CDR1 is SEHNR, CDR2 FQNEAQ, per germline (reference sequence). In DNA form, the CDR3 reads TGTGCCAGCAGCTTAGCCGGGGGGACCGGGCAGCCCCAGCATTTT. Translation: CASSLAGGTGQPQHF.

The chain carries TRBV7-3 and TRBJ2-1; D not resolved. Trimming took 0 bases from V and 0 from J, leaving 12 bases between them. This CDR3 has 17 residues. Germline V gene sequence: CDR1 SGHTA, CDR2 FQGTGA. The CDR3 coding sequence is TGTGCCAGCAGCTTAACGTTAGGGCGTTTCTCCTACAATGAGCAGTTCTTC. Translated: CASSLTLGRFSYNEQFF.

This clone showed up just once. The V and J genes are TRBV7-9 and TRBJ2-3; no clear D. Trimming left V 5 bases short and J 2 bases short, with 5 bases between. This CDR3 region has 12 residues. Looked up from germline, CDR1 is SEHNR and CDR2 is FQNEAQ (reference sequence). The CDR3 loop reads CASSLITDTQYF. The CDR3 DNA sequence: TGTGCCAGCAGCCTGATCACAGATACGCAGTATTTT.

V gene TRBV6-5 combines with J gene TRBJ2-5; possibly TRBD1 or TRBD2 for D (5 bases each). The V end was cut by 2 bases, the J end by 5 bases, with 15 bases between. This CDR3 is built from 15 residues. Germline V gives CDR1 MNHEY, CDR2 SVGAGI. The CDR3 coding sequence is TGTGCCAGCAGTTACCTAGGGACGGGCTCGGAGACCCAGTACTTC. Protein: CASSYLGTGSETQYF.

The J gene is TRBJ2-5, the V gene TRBV7-2; TRBD2 matches at 11 bases. There are 15 residues in the CDR3. V trimming: 1 base; J trimming: 5 bases; junction bases outside the gene matches: 3. The germline V gene has CDR1 SGHTA and CDR2 FQGNSA. The CDR3 protein is CASSLVAGGRETQYF. The CDR3 nucleotides are TGTGCCAGCAGCTTAGTAGCGGGAGGGAGGGAGACCCAGTACTTC.

V usage is TRBV6-1 and J usage is TRBJ1-1, with 12 bases that match TRBD1. The ends lost 4 bases at V and 4 bases at J; junction bases unmatched: 7. Germline V gene lookup returns CDR1 MNHNS and CDR2 SASEGT. CDR3 size: 16 residues. CDR3 in amino acids: CASSAGTGGAGTEAFF. CDR3 DNA sequence: TGTGCCAGCAGTGCTGGGACAGGGGGCGCAGGCACTGAAGCTTTCTTT.

The V and J genes are TRBV9 and TRBJ1-4; D is ambiguous. V dropped 2 bases and J dropped 5 bases, with 10 bases sitting between them. The CDR3 extends over 14 amino acids. The germline CDR1 and CDR2 sequences are SGDLS and YYNGEE. CDR3 DNA: TGTGCCAGCAGCGTGGGGATAGGGAATGAAAAACTGTTTTTT. It translates to CASSVGIGNEKLFF.

This chain joins TRBV7-2 and TRBJ1-5; the match to TRBD1 covers 8 bases. V was pared by 1 base and J by 4 bases, with 6 bases of the junction left unmatched. Germline lookup yields CDR1 SGHTA and CDR2 FQGNSA. The length of the CDR3 is 16 residues. In DNA, the CDR3 is TGTGCCAGCAGCTTAGGGCGGGACAGGCGGAATCAGCCCCAGCATTTT. Protein: CASSLGRDRRNQPQHF.

V and J are TRBV7-2 and TRBJ1-6, with D unresolved. Germline CDR1 and CDR2: SGHTA and FQGNSA. CDR3 length equals 15 residues. The V gene lost 0 bases and the J gene lost 7 bases, with 10 bases spanning the gap. The CDR3 nucleotides read TGTGCCAGCAGCTTAGCAACCTTCCCGAATTCACCCCTCCACTTT. Amino acids: CASSLATFPNSPLHF.

The chain carries TRBV4-1 and TRBJ2-1; 10 bases are a match to TRBD2. Germline trimming cut 5 bases from V and 8 bases from J; bases unmatched to any gene: 9. Germline CDR1 reads MGHRA; CDR2 reads YSYEKL. The CDR3 is 15 amino acids. CDR3 in DNA: TGCGCCAGCAGCTTGACGGGACTAGCGTTCGATGAGCAGTTCTTC. It yields the protein CASSLTGLAFDEQFF.